The 32 T cell receptor beta chains below come from one sample, sequenced in a study of blood T cell repertoires in COVID-19. Assay: immunoSEQ multiplex PCR; the TCRdb copy retains only in-frame clones and omits some. The profile shows 250,000 to 300,000 clones, around 86% of them singletons. The sample taken for sequencing was PBMCs or T cells enriched from blood (not recorded which). The receptors come from a man aged 18-30 years who had recovered from COVID-19.

The V and J genes are TRBV3-1 (or the pseudogene TRBV3-2) and TRBJ1-4, with D perhaps TRBD1 (5 bases). Deletions cut 4 bases from V and 7 bases from J, with 16 bases between. The CDR3 contains 15 residues. Germline V CDR1 and CDR2: LGHDT, YNNKEL (reference sequence). CDR3 in amino acids: CASSPSEGLGEKLFF. As DNA, the CDR3 is TGTGCCAGCAGCCCGTCGGAGGGGCTGGGTGAAAAACTGTTTTTT.

This chain connects TRBV7-2 to TRBJ1-5; 10 nucleotides agree with TRBD1. The CDR3 contains 17 residues. Trimming removed 1 base from V and 2 bases from J; junction bases left unmatched: 5. The germline gives CDR1 SGHTA, CDR2 FQGNSA. The CDR3 region is CASSLDAGTGGNQPQHF. For the CDR3, the DNA is TGTGCCAGCAGCTTAGACGCCGGGACAGGGGGCAATCAGCCCCAGCATTTT.

The chain couples TRBV21-1 to TRBJ1-1; the table gives TRBD1 as D, unverified against the DNA. TRBV21-1 is a pseudogene locus. The CDR3 spans 16 residues. CDR3 region: CASSTRQLLMNTEAFF. Written as DNA, the CDR3 is TGTGCCAGCAGCACCCGACAGCTTTTAATGAACACTGAAGCTTTCTTT.

The chain combines TRBV9 with TRBJ2-7, with TRBD1 identical over 11 bases. This CDR3 region has 15 residues. Germline V CDR1 and CDR2: SGDLS, YYNGEE. Germline trimming cut 3 bases from V and 6 bases from J; bases unmatched to any gene: 8. DNA for the CDR3: TGTGCCAGCAGCGCGGAGGACAGGGGGCTCTCCGAGCAGTACTTC. Translated: CASSAEDRGLSEQYF.

The chain uses TRBV3-1 (or the pseudogene TRBV3-2) and TRBJ2-6, with 12 positions matching TRBD1. CDR1 is LGHDT and CDR2 is YNNKEL in the germline V gene (reference sequence). V trimming: 4 bases; J trimming: 1 base; junction bases outside the gene matches: 8. CDR3 length: 19 residues. For the CDR3, the DNA is TGTGCCAGCAGCCCGCTACCGGGACAGGGGGCTTCTGGGGCCAACGTCCTGACTTTC. Translated: CASSPLPGQGASGANVLTF.

This clone turned up a few times. The chain couples TRBV7-2 to TRBJ1-3, with TRBD1 matching 10 bases. CDR1 is SGHTA and CDR2 is FQGNSA in the germline V gene. V lost 6 bases to trimming and J lost 4 bases; unmatched junction nucleotides: 9. CDR3 length: 16 residues. CDR3 protein: CASSNRDRGFGNTIYF. The CDR3 bases are TGTGCCAGCAGTAACCGGGACAGGGGTTTCGGAAACACCATATATTTT.

This clone was picked up one time. The V call is TRBV6-5, the J call TRBJ2-1, with 8 positions matching TRBD1. The germline gives CDR1 MNHEY, CDR2 SVGAGI. V lost 3 bases to trimming and J lost 9 bases; unmatched junction nucleotides: 10. There are 15 residues in the CDR3. CDR3 DNA sequence: TGTGCCAGCAGTTATGGACAGGGTCTTGGCCTTGAGCAGTTCTTC. It yields the protein CASSYGQGLGLEQFF.

The sample holds a few counts of this clone. The gene calls are TRBV19 and TRBJ2-1, with a tentative D call TRBD2 (6 bases). CDR1 is LNHDA and CDR2 is SQIVND in the germline V gene (reference sequence). V lost 5 bases and J lost 6, with 17 bases in between. This CDR3 spans 15 amino acids. The CDR3: CASSLSGEGGNEQFF. The CDR3 DNA reads TGTGCCAGTAGTCTATCGGGGGAAGGTGGCAATGAGCAGTTCTTC.

The V and J genes are TRBV10-3 and TRBJ1-6; TRBD1 aligns across 7 bases. Germline V gene sequence: CDR1 ENHRY, CDR2 SYGVKD. With V trimmed by 6 bases and J by 7 bases, 6 bases remained unmatched. The CDR3 loop spans 14 amino acids. The CDR3 DNA is TGTGCCATCAGCACTGGGACAGCAAATTCACCCCTCCACTTT. Its protein is CAISTGTANSPLHF.

The table lists this clone with a count of one. The chain is built from TRBV29-1 and TRBJ1-2; D gene ambiguous. In germline, CDR1 is SQVTM, CDR2 ANQGSEA. This CDR3 contains 13 residues. The V end was cut by 4 bases, the J end by 5 bases, with 14 bases between. CDR3 DNA: TGCAGCGTTGTTCGTCTAAACAGTTATGGCTACACCTTC. It encodes CSVVRLNSYGYTF. Filled out from reference TRBV29-1 and TRBJ1-2, the complete variable domain reads SAVISQKPSRDICQRGTSLTIQCQVDSQVTMMFWYRQQPGQSLTLIATANQGSEATYESGFVIDKFPISRPNLTFSTLTVSNMSPEDSSIYLCSVVRLNSYGYTFGSGTRLTVV.

This chain connects TRBV7-6 to TRBJ1-6; D unresolved. The CDR3 runs 13 residues. The V gene lost 1 base and the J gene lost 9 bases, with 7 bases spanning the gap. Germline loops: CDR1 SGHVS, CDR2 FNYEAQ. This CDR3 reads CASSLDGISPLHF. In nucleotides, the CDR3 is TGTGCCAGCAGCTTAGACGGGATTTCACCCCTCCACTTT.

The chain joins TRBV10-3 to TRBJ1-1; D is ambiguous. V shed 3 bases and J shed 3 bases, with 11 bases lying between them. The germline CDR1 and CDR2 sequences are ENHRY and SYGVKD. The CDR3 extends over 14 amino acids. The CDR3 here is CAISEYIGDTEAFF. DNA of the CDR3: TGTGCCATCAGTGAATATATCGGGGACACTGAAGCTTTCTTT.

The chain employs TRBV18 and TRBJ1-5, with TRBD1 as a possible D gene (5 bases). Germline assignment: CDR1 KGHSH and CDR2 LQKENI. Deletions cut 2 bases from V and 2 bases from J, with 7 bases between. CDR3 length equals 14 residues. The CDR3 reads CASSPARGNQPQHF. In DNA form, the CDR3 reads TGTGCCAGCTCACCAGCCAGGGGCAATCAGCCCCAGCATTTT.

This clone has only a few counts. The J gene is TRBJ2-7, the V gene TRBV15; 12 positions match TRBD2. The germline V gene has CDR1 LNHNV and CDR2 YYDKDF (reference sequence). J gave up 6 bases and V 3 bases, and 6 bases lay outside the gene matches. The CDR3 is 15 amino acids. The CDR3 bases are TGTGCCACCAGCAGGAAGACTAGCGGGAGTAGCGAGCAGTACTTC. Its translation: CATSRKTSGSSEQYF.

The chain has TRBV27 and TRBJ2-2; D is ambiguous. From germline, CDR1 is MNHEY and CDR2 SMNVEV (reference sequence). The V end lost 8 bases, the J end lost 5 bases, and 6 bases lay between the germline ends. This CDR3 is 11 amino acids long. The CDR3 spells CASGSTGELFF. Written as DNA, the CDR3 is TGTGCCAGCGGCTCAACCGGGGAGCTGTTTTTT.

V is TRBV6-5 and J is TRBJ1-3; D is perhaps TRBD1 (5 bases). Looked up from germline, CDR1 is MNHEY and CDR2 is SVGAGI. This CDR3 comprises 15 residues. Trimming took off 0 bases at V and 4 bases at J, with 10 bases between the two ends. CDR3 coding DNA: TGTGCCAGCAGTTACTCGGGGGGATACGGAAACACCATATATTTT. This codes for CASSYSGGYGNTIYF.

V and J are TRBV12-3 or TRBV12-4 and TRBJ2-1; TRBD1 might be the D (6 bases). V dropped 4 bases and J dropped 14 bases, with 15 bases sitting between them. The CDR3 covers 12 residues. The CDR3 DNA sequence: TGTGCCAGCAGTTCGGAGACAGGAACGAAGTTCTTC. This sequence encodes CASSSETGTKFF.

The rearrangement uses TRBV28 and TRBJ2-3; D possibly corresponds to TRBD1 (5 bases). Germline assignment: CDR1 MDHEN and CDR2 SYDVKM. Trimming left V 8 bases short and J 6 bases short, with 15 bases between. CDR3 length: 13 residues. CDR3 sequence: CASSQGWGDTQYF. CDR3 nucleotide sequence: TGTGCCAGCTCTCAGGGTTGGGGCGATACGCAGTATTTT. The full variable domain, with the rest looked up from reference TRBV28 and TRBJ2-3, is DVKVTQSSRYLVKRTGEKVFLECVQDMDHENMFWYRQDPGLGLRLIYFSYDVKMKEKGDIPEGYSVSREKKERFSLILESASTNQTSMYLCASSQGWGDTQYFGPGTRLTVL.

In DNA, the CDR3 is TGTGCCAGCAGCGTAATTCGGGGACAGGGGCGTCAGCCCCAGCATTTT. Translation: CASSVIRGQGRQPQHF. V gene TRBV9 combines with J gene TRBJ1-5, with TRBD1 matching 10 bases. Germline CDR1 is SGDLS and CDR2 is YYNGEE. Germline trimming cut 1 base from V and 6 bases from J; bases unmatched to any gene: 7. The CDR3 is 16 residues long.

The chain uses TRBV16 and TRBJ1-1; D remains unclear. In germline, CDR1 is KGHSY, CDR2 FQNENV. The CDR3 contains 12 residues. Trimming pared 4 bases from V and 5 bases from J, leaving 8 bases between. The CDR3 protein is CASSLARTEAFF. In DNA form, the CDR3 reads TGTGCCAGCAGCCTTGCTAGGACTGAAGCTTTCTTT.

A few counts support this clone. The chain is built from TRBV18 and TRBJ2-7; 8 bases map to TRBD1. Trimming at V came to 3 bases and at J to 5 bases, leaving 3 bases not matched to a gene. From germline, CDR1 is KGHSH and CDR2 LQKENI. CDR3 length equals 13 residues. This CDR3 reads CASSPAGGDEQYF. CDR3 sequence (DNA): TGTGCCAGCTCACCGGCAGGGGGCGACGAGCAGTACTTC.

This chain joins TRBV7-8 and TRBJ1-5, with 7 bases that match TRBD1. J lost 5 bases, V lost 1 base, and 8 bases had no gene match. Germline V gives CDR1 SGHVS, CDR2 FQNEAQ. The CDR3 sequence is 16 residues long. DNA for the CDR3: TGTGCCAGCAGCTTAGACCGGGGCCAGGGGGATCAGCCCCAGCATTTT. Translated, it gives CASSLDRGQGDQPQHF. The whole variable domain, remainder taken from reference TRBV7-8 and TRBJ1-5, is GAGVSQSPRYKVAKRGQDVALRCDPISGHVSLFWYQQALGQGPEFLTYFQNEAQLDKSGLPSDRFFAERPEGSVSTLKIQRTQQEDSAVYLCASSLDRGQGDQPQHFGDGTRLSIL.

V usage is TRBV18 and J usage is TRBJ1-3; no reliable D call. V lost 3 bases and J lost 0, with 15 bases in between. The CDR3 extends over 17 amino acids. Germline V gene data show CDR1 as KGHSH and CDR2 as LQKENI. The CDR3 sequence is CASSPSARPDSGNTIYF. The CDR3 DNA reads TGTGCCAGCTCACCGTCGGCCAGGCCGGACTCTGGAAACACCATATATTTT.

The rearrangement uses TRBV6-5 and TRBJ1-2, with 11 positions matching TRBD1. Germline V gives CDR1 MNHEY, CDR2 SVGAGI. This CDR3 spans 14 amino acids. V shed 5 bases, J shed 8 bases, and the junction held 7 bases outside the gene matches. The CDR3 DNA sequence: TGTGCCAGCAGTCTCGGACAGGGGGCTAGAGGCTACACCTTC. It is translated as CASSLGQGARGYTF.

This clone came up once. The chain links TRBV20-1 to TRBJ1-3; D uncertain. The germline CDR1 and CDR2 sequences are DFQATT and SNEGSKA (reference sequence). This CDR3 comprises 11 residues. V was trimmed by 6 bases and J by 6 bases, leaving 9 bases between them. The CDR3 nucleotides read TGCAGTGCCCGACAAGAAAACACCATATATTTT. Residues: CSARQENTIYF.

The CDR3 region has the DNA TGTGCCAGCAGTTTAATGGCTAGCGGGGGGATCGAGCAGTACTTC. Translation gives CASSLMASGGIEQYF. J is TRBJ2-7 and V is TRBV6-5, with 11 bases identical to TRBD2. The CDR3 length is 15 residues. Germline CDR1 reads MNHEY; CDR2 reads SVGAGI. V was pared by 4 bases and J by 6 bases, with 8 bases of the junction left unmatched.

For the CDR3, the DNA is TGTGCCAGTAGTAGCCGGGGGGGAACCTACGAGCAGTACTTC. Residues: CASSSRGGTYEQYF. The chain carries TRBV19 and TRBJ2-7; TRBD2 agrees at 8 bases. The CDR3 covers 14 residues. V lost 4 bases and J lost 2; bases outside the gene matches: 4. Germline lookup yields CDR1 LNHDA and CDR2 SQIVND (reference sequence).

As for this clone: This specimen includes other DNA sequences encoding the same CDR3. The genes are TRBV3-1 (or the pseudogene TRBV3-2) and TRBJ1-5; D is uncertain. In germline, CDR1 is LGHDT, CDR2 YNNKEL (reference sequence). The CDR3 runs 13 residues. V was clipped by 6 bases and J by 0 bases, with 6 bases between them. CDR3 sequence reads: CASSQYSNQPQHF. CDR3 DNA: TGTGCCAGCAGTCAGTATAGCAATCAGCCCCAGCATTTT.

This rearrangement joins TRBV18 to TRBJ1-2; maybe TRBD1 (5 bases). V shed 1 base and J shed 7 bases, with 7 bases lying between them. Germline CDR1 is KGHSH and CDR2 is LQKENI. This CDR3 spans 12 amino acids. The CDR3 loop is CASSPRGGGYTF. CDR3 sequence (DNA): TGTGCCAGCTCACCACGCGGGGGTGGCTACACCTTC.

V usage is TRBV7-8 and J usage is TRBJ2-1, with TRBD2 matching 9 bases. Trimming at V came to 3 bases and at J to 0 bases, leaving 6 bases not matched to a gene. Per the germline V gene, CDR1 is SGHVS and CDR2 is FQNEAQ. The CDR3 is 17 residues long. The CDR3 here is CASSFGASGDSYNEQFF. DNA of the CDR3: TGTGCCAGCAGCTTCGGGGCTAGCGGGGACTCCTACAATGAGCAGTTCTTC.

The chain joins TRBV19 to TRBJ1-1; D gene uncertain. The CDR3 is made up of 13 amino acids. With 4 bases removed from V and 1 base from J, the gap between germline ends came to 7 bases. Per the germline V gene, CDR1 is LNHDA and CDR2 is SQIVND (reference sequence). The CDR3 DNA sequence: TGTGCCAGTAGTAACCGACAGAACACTGAAGCTTTCTTT. Protein: CASSNRQNTEAFF. Drawing the rest from reference TRBV19 and TRBJ1-1, the complete variable domain is DGGITQSPKYLFRKEGQNVTLSCEQNLNHDAMYWYRQDPGQGLRLIYYSQIVNDFQKGDIAEGYSVSREKKESFPLTVTSAQKNPTAFYLCASSNRQNTEAFFGQGTRLTVV.

This clone was counted a single time. CDR3 DNA: TGTGCCAGTAGAAGACGACAGGGGATGGGCACCGGGGAGCTGTTTTTT. Translating it yields CASRRRQGMGTGELFF. The chain is built from TRBV19 and TRBJ2-2, with 8 bases lining up with TRBD1. The CDR3 is made up of 16 amino acids. Losses at the gene ends were 6 bases for V and 4 bases for J; bases not matched to a gene: 10. The V gene's germline CDR1 is LNHDA and CDR2 SQIVND (reference sequence).